These 30 T cell receptor beta chains share one sample of origin, sequenced in a study of blood T cell repertoires in COVID-19. Assay used: immunoSEQ multiplex PCR; TCRdb lists only in-frame clones, some missing. The sample lists approximately 140,000 clones, approximately 80% occurring once. The specimen sequenced was peripheral blood. These receptors were obtained from a human donor in a cohort sampled during active COVID-19.

This sequence joins TRBV2 and TRBJ1-1, with 7 nucleotides matching TRBD1. The germline V gene encodes CDR1 SNHLY and CDR2 FYNNEI. The CDR3 covers 13 residues. With V trimmed by 7 bases and J by 5 bases, 7 bases remained unmatched. The CDR3 spells CASTPQGQTEAFF. The CDR3 DNA reads TGTGCCAGCACCCCACAGGGGCAAACTGAAGCTTTCTTT.

The chain employs TRBV11-2 and TRBJ2-1; 7 nucleotides agree with TRBD1. The ends lost 5 bases at V and 5 bases at J; junction bases unmatched: 3. Germline V gene data show CDR1 as SGHAT and CDR2 as FQNNGV. CDR3 length equals 13 residues. The CDR3 region has the DNA TGTGCCAGCAGCACGGGACAGAACAATGAGCAGTTCTTC. Protein product: CASSTGQNNEQFF. Full variable domain (remainder filled in from reference TRBV11-2 and TRBJ2-1): EAGVAQSPRYKIIEKRQSVAFWCNPISGHATLYWYQQILGQGPKLLIQFQNNGVVDDSQLPKDRFSAERLKGVDSTLKIQPAKLEDSAVYLCASSTGQNNEQFFGPGTRLTVL.

The chain combines TRBV10-3 with TRBJ2-1; 8 bases are shared with TRBD2. The CDR3 has 20 amino acids. Germline values: CDR1 ENHRY, CDR2 SYGVKD. V dropped 4 bases and J dropped 4; count of bases not matched to a gene: 21. Here the CDR3 DNA reads TGTGCCATCAGTGCCGACCAGGGGAAGGCGGCTAGCGGGCTTTACAATGAGCAGTTCTTC. It encodes CAISADQGKAASGLYNEQFF.

The CDR3 nucleotides are TGCGCCAGCAGCCCGACAGGATTCTCTGGAAACACCATATATTTT. Its translation is CASSPTGFSGNTIYF. The rearrangement uses TRBV5-1 and TRBJ1-3; a weak D match, TRBD1 (6 bases). V was trimmed by 4 bases and J by 0 bases, leaving 11 bases between them. CDR1 and CDR2 from the germline V gene are SGHRS and YFSETQ. This CDR3 has 15 residues.

This clone was observed a single time. The rearrangement links TRBV7-8 to TRBJ2-7; 10 nucleotides align to TRBD2. V shed 7 bases, J shed 5 bases, and the junction held 17 bases outside the gene matches. CDR1 and CDR2 (germline): SGHVS, FQNEAQ. This CDR3 spans 17 amino acids. The CDR3 nucleotides read TGTGCCAGCACCCCCCGGGGTAGCGGGGGGCTGGACAACGAGCAGTACTTC. This sequence encodes CASTPRGSGGLDNEQYF.

The chain is built from TRBV29-1 and TRBJ2-3; D may be TRBD2 (6 bases). From germline, CDR1 is SQVTM and CDR2 ANQGSEA. This CDR3 spans 12 amino acids. The V end lost 2 bases, the J end lost 4 bases, and 7 bases lay between the germline ends. The CDR3 is CSVEREADTQYF. Here the CDR3 DNA reads TGCAGCGTTGAAAGGGAGGCAGATACGCAGTATTTT.

The gene calls are TRBV4-3 and TRBJ2-3; 8 bases are shared with TRBD2. V lost 1 base, J lost 3 bases, and 6 bases stayed unmatched. CDR1 and CDR2 (germline): LGHNA, YSLEER. The CDR3 runs 16 residues. The CDR3 reads CASSQGASGSTDTQYF. Written as DNA, the CDR3 is TGCGCCAGCAGCCAAGGAGCCAGCGGGAGTACAGATACGCAGTATTTT.

The chain combines TRBV11-2 with TRBJ1-2, with 8 nucleotides matching TRBD1. CDR1 is SGHAT and CDR2 is FQNNGV in the germline V gene. The trim removed 6 bases at V and 2 bases at J, leaving 8 bases unmatched. This CDR3 has 15 residues. CDR3 nucleotide sequence: TGTGCCAGCAGTTCTACAGGGGGATGGAACTATGGCTACACCTTC. Amino acid sequence: CASSSTGGWNYGYTF. Complete variable domain (other parts from reference TRBV11-2 and TRBJ1-2): EAGVAQSPRYKIIEKRQSVAFWCNPISGHATLYWYQQILGQGPKLLIQFQNNGVVDDSQLPKDRFSAERLKGVDSTLKIQPAKLEDSAVYLCASSSTGGWNYGYTFGSGTRLTVV.

This rearrangement joins TRBV19 to TRBJ2-7, with 7 bases identical to TRBD1. Germline assignment: CDR1 LNHDA and CDR2 SQIVND (reference sequence). The V gene end was trimmed by 4 bases and the J gene end by 6 bases; junction bases not matched to a gene: 3. CDR3 length: 12 residues. The DNA of the CDR3 is TGTGCCAGTAGTACTTACAGGGGCGAGCAGTACTTC. It is translated as CASSTYRGEQYF.

The chain combines TRBV9 with TRBJ2-7; 9 bases line up with TRBD2. The CDR3 length is 15 residues. Per germline, CDR1 SGDLS and CDR2 YYNGEE. V shed 4 bases and J 9 bases; nucleotides not matched to a gene: 14. The CDR3 spells CASSPGLAGGIAQYF. The CDR3 DNA reads TGTGCCAGCAGCCCGGGACTAGCCGGTGGGATAGCGCAGTACTTC.

The CDR3 region is CASSQEPGLAVYEQYF. The CDR3 DNA is TGCGCCAGCAGCCAAGAGCCGGGACTAGCGGTCTACGAGCAGTACTTC. The rearrangement joins TRBV4-1 to TRBJ2-7; TRBD2 matches at 11 bases. The CDR3 contains 16 residues. Germline loops: CDR1 MGHRA, CDR2 YSYEKL. V gave up 0 bases and J gave up 3 bases; unmatched junction bases: 4.

The genes are TRBV20-1 and TRBJ2-2; maybe TRBD1 (5 bases). The V gene's germline CDR1 is DFQATT and CDR2 SNEGSKA (reference sequence). The length of the CDR3 is 11 residues. Trimming stripped 6 bases from V and 10 bases from J, with 12 bases between. In DNA, the CDR3 is TGCAGTGCCCTCGACAGCGCGGAGCTGTTTTTT. Amino acid sequence: CSALDSAELFF.

The gene calls are TRBV13 and TRBJ2-5; 8 bases are a match to TRBD2. Germline loops: CDR1 PRHDT, CDR2 FYEKMQ (reference sequence). The CDR3 consists of 15 residues. V shed 5 bases and J 4 bases; nucleotides not matched to a gene: 9. DNA for the CDR3: TGTGCCAGCAGCCGAGGAGCGGGAGAGGGAGAGACCCAGTACTTC. This encodes CASSRGAGEGETQYF. The whole variable domain, remainder taken from reference TRBV13 and TRBJ2-5, is AAGVIQSPRHLIKEKRETATLKCYPIPRHDTVYWYQQGPGQDPQFLISFYEKMQSDKGSIPDRFSAQQFSDYHSELNMSSLELGDSALYFCASSRGAGEGETQYFGPGTRLLVL.

The gene calls are TRBV29-1 and TRBJ1-2; D gene ambiguous. This CDR3 is built from 14 residues. Germline V gene sequence: CDR1 SQVTM, CDR2 ANQGSEA. The V end was cut by 0 bases, the J end by 2 bases, with 10 bases between. The CDR3 DNA is TGCAGCGTTGAAGATCTTCAGAGGAACTATGGCTACACCTTC. It encodes CSVEDLQRNYGYTF. Full variable domain (remainder filled in from reference TRBV29-1 and TRBJ1-2): SAVISQKPSRDICQRGTSLTIQCQVDSQVTMMFWYRQQPGQSLTLIATANQGSEATYESGFVIDKFPISRPNLTFSTLTVSNMSPEDSSIYLCSVEDLQRNYGYTFGSGTRLTVV.

V gene TRBV5-1 combines with J gene TRBJ2-7; 8 positions agree with TRBD2. Germline V gene sequence: CDR1 SGHRS, CDR2 YFSETQ. There are 15 residues in the CDR3. The V segment lost 4 bases and the J segment 3 bases; nucleotides outside the gene matches: 9. The CDR3: CASSQTAGAVYEQYF. As DNA, the CDR3 is TGCGCCAGCAGCCAGACAGCGGGAGCAGTCTACGAGCAGTACTTC.

The CDR3 coding sequence is TGTGCCAGCAGCTTAGGTGGGACAGGGGGTAGGGGCAATGAGCAGTTCTTC. Protein product: CASSLGGTGGRGNEQFF. The V and J genes are TRBV7-6 and TRBJ2-1; 11 bases match TRBD1. Germline V gene sequence: CDR1 SGHVS, CDR2 FNYEAQ. V gave up 1 base and J gave up 6 bases; unmatched junction bases: 8. CDR3 size: 17 residues.

This chain uses TRBV7-6 with TRBJ2-7, with 7 positions matching TRBD2. CDR1 SGHVS and CDR2 FNYEAQ come from the germline V gene. V lost 3 bases and J lost 2; bases outside the gene matches: 7. CDR3 length: 15 amino acids. Here the CDR3 reads CASSFGGSGAYEQYF. In DNA form, the CDR3 reads TGTGCCAGCAGCTTCGGCGGGAGTGGGGCCTACGAGCAGTACTTC.

This clone has more than one count but fewer than ten. The CDR3 spells CASSPTGVWNEQYF. CDR3 bases: TGTGCCAGCAGCCCCACAGGGGTGTGGAACGAGCAGTACTTC. This chain joins TRBV11-3 and TRBJ2-7; 7 bases are a match to TRBD1. The germline V gene has CDR1 SGHNT and CDR2 YENEEA. The CDR3 is 14 amino acids. The junction had 9 bases not matched to a gene; V was cut back by 5 bases and J by 5 bases.

In its sample, this clone was seen once. This sequence joins TRBV5-1 and TRBJ1-1; a possible D gene is TRBD1 (5 bases). The germline V gene has CDR1 SGHRS and CDR2 YFSETQ. The CDR3 runs to 17 residues. V gave up 0 bases and J gave up 2 bases, with 17 bases separating them. The CDR3 DNA reads as TGCGCCAGCAGCTTGGTAGGGCAGGGAGGAGGAAACACTGAAGCTTTCTTT. Protein sequence: CASSLVGQGGGNTEAFF.

This chain uses TRBV11-2 with TRBJ2-1; 11 nucleotides align to TRBD2. Looked up from germline, CDR1 is SGHAT and CDR2 is FQNNGV. CDR3 length: 15 amino acids. V lost 5 bases to trimming and J lost 8 bases; unmatched junction nucleotides: 8. CDR3 in DNA: TGTGCCAGCAGCCACAATAGCGGGAGGGGTGATGAGCAGTTCTTC. Translation: CASSHNSGRGDEQFF.

A remark on this clone: Mismatch with germline at one junction end may stem from a read error. The chain uses TRBV6-1 and TRBJ2-5; 16 bases are shared with TRBD2. Per the germline V gene, CDR1 is MNHNS and CDR2 is SASEGT. The length of the CDR3 is 19 residues. The CDR3 region has the DNA TGTGCCAGCAGTCAAGCGACCGGGACTAGCGGGAGGGCCCAAGAGACCCAGTACTTC. This codes for CASSQATGTSGRAQETQYF.

The sample holds one count of this clone. V is TRBV14 and J is TRBJ2-1; possible D gene TRBD2, 5 bases. V dropped 4 bases and J dropped 9 bases, with 13 bases sitting between them. The germline CDR1 and CDR2 sequences are SGHDN and FVKESK. The CDR3 contains 13 residues. This CDR3 is CASSPQLEGEQFF. In DNA form, the CDR3 reads TGTGCCAGCAGCCCCCAGCTTGAGGGTGAGCAGTTCTTC.

The chain has TRBV12-3 or TRBV12-4 and TRBJ2-7; a possible D gene is TRBD1 (6 bases). The CDR3 is 13 residues long. V was cut by 4 bases and J by 6 bases, with 13 bases left in between. CDR3 amino acids: CASSWRTDGEQYF. The CDR3 DNA reads TGTGCCAGCAGTTGGCGGACAGACGGCGAGCAGTACTTC.

The rearrangement uses TRBV30 and TRBJ2-5; 9 bases align to TRBD2. The CDR3 is 16 amino acids. Looked up from germline, CDR1 is GTSNPN and CDR2 is SVGIG (reference sequence). The ends lost 2 bases at V and 9 bases at J; junction bases unmatched: 16. This chain's CDR3 is CAWSPPPLAGEGAQYF. CDR3 DNA: TGTGCCTGGAGTCCTCCCCCACTAGCGGGTGAGGGGGCCCAGTACTTC. The full variable domain, rest sourced from reference TRBV30 and TRBJ2-5, is SQTIHQWPATLVQPVGSPLSLECTVEGTSNPNLYWYRQAAGRGLQLLFYSVGIGQISSEVPQNLSASRPQDRQFILSSKKLLLSDSGFYLCAWSPPPLAGEGAQYFGPGTRLLVL.

This chain joins TRBV19 and TRBJ1-2; the D is unclear. The V end lost 0 bases, the J end lost 4 bases, and 9 bases lay between the germline ends. Germline lookup yields CDR1 LNHDA and CDR2 SQIVND (reference sequence). The CDR3 is made up of 14 amino acids. The CDR3 loop reads CASSIEDSRYGYTF. The CDR3 nucleotides are TGTGCCAGTAGTATAGAGGACTCCCGCTATGGCTACACCTTC.

The V gene is TRBV6-5, the J gene TRBJ2-3, with 8 bases fitting TRBD1. With V trimmed by 6 bases and J by 4 bases, 9 bases remained unmatched. This CDR3 region has 15 residues. The V gene's germline CDR1 is MNHEY and CDR2 SVGAGI. The CDR3 nucleotides read TGTGCCAGCAGCTTAGACAGGGGTTCGTCAGATACGCAGTATTTT. Protein product: CASSLDRGSSDTQYF.

The V and J genes are TRBV7-8 and TRBJ2-7; D perhaps matches TRBD1 (6 bases). Trimming removed 5 bases at V and 5 bases at J, with 19 bases between. The CDR3 sequence is 15 residues long. Germline V lookup: CDR1 SGHVS, CDR2 FQNEAQ. The CDR3 sequence is CASSIYRAPSHEQYF. The CDR3 coding sequence is TGTGCCAGCAGCATTTACAGGGCACCGAGCCACGAGCAGTACTTC.

The chain is built from TRBV15 and TRBJ2-1, with a weak D call TRBD2 (6 bases). This CDR3 comprises 16 residues. CDR1 and CDR2 (germline): LNHNV, YYDKDF (reference sequence). Between the trimmed V and J ends, which lost 0 bases and 3 bases, there was a span of 12 bases. CDR3: CATSRDWGGGYNEQFF. The CDR3, as DNA: TGTGCCACCAGCAGAGATTGGGGAGGCGGCTACAATGAGCAGTTCTTC.

V is TRBV5-1 and J is TRBJ1-6, with D maybe TRBD1 (5 bases). CDR1 SGHRS and CDR2 YFSETQ come from the germline V gene. The CDR3 sequence is 15 residues long. Trimming took off 1 base at V and 8 bases at J, with 13 bases between the two ends. CDR3 protein: CASSLIYRPYSPLHF. The CDR3 DNA follows: TGCGCCAGCAGCTTGATCTACAGGCCCTATTCACCCCTCCACTTT. Combining the CDR3 with reference TRBV5-1 and TRBJ1-6 gives the whole variable domain KAGVTQTPRYLIKTRGQQVTLSCSPISGHRSVSWYQQTPGQGLQFLFEYFSETQRNKGNFPGRFSGRQFSNSRSEMNVSTLELGDSALYLCASSLIYRPYSPLHFGNGTRLTVT.

The rearrangement joins TRBV2 to TRBJ2-7; D remains ambiguous. This CDR3 spans 12 amino acids. CDR1 and CDR2 from the germline V gene are SNHLY and FYNNEI. Trimming took off 6 bases at V and 0 bases at J, with 6 bases between the two ends. As DNA, the CDR3 is TGTGCCAGCAGCGAGAGCTCCTACGAGCAGTACTTC. Translating it yields CASSESSYEQYF. The whole variable domain, filled in from reference TRBV2 and TRBJ2-7, reads EPEVTQTPSHQVTQMGQEVILRCVPISNHLYFYWYRQILGQKVEFLVSFYNNEISEKSEIFDDQFSVERPDGSNFTLKIRSTKLEDSAMYFCASSESSYEQYFGPGTRLTVT.